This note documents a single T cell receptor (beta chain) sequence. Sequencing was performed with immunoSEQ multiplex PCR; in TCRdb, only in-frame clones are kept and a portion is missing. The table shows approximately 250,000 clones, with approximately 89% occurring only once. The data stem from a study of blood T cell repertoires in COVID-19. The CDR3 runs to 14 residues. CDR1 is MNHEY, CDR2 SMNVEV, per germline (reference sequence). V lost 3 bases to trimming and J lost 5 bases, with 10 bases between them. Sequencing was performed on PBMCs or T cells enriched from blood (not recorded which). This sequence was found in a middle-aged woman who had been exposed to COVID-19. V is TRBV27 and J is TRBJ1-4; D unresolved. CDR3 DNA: TGTGCCAGCAGTTTGCGGCAGCTGAATGAAAAACTGTTTTTT. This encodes CASSLRQLNEKLFF.